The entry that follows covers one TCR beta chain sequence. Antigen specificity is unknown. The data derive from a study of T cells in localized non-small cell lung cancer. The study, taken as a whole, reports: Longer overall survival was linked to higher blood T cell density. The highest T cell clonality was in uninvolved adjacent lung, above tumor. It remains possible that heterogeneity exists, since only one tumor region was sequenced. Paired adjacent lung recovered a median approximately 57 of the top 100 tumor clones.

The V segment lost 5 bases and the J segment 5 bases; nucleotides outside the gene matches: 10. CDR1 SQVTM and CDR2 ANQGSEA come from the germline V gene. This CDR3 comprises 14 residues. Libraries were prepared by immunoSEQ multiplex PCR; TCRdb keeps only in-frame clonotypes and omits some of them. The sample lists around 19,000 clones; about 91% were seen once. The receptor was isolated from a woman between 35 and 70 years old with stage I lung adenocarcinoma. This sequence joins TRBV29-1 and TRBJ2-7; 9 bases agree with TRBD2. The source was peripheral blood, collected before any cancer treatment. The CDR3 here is CSVSNRAGGDEQYF. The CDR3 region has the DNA TGCAGCGTTTCTAACAGGGCGGGAGGGGACGAGCAGTACTTC.